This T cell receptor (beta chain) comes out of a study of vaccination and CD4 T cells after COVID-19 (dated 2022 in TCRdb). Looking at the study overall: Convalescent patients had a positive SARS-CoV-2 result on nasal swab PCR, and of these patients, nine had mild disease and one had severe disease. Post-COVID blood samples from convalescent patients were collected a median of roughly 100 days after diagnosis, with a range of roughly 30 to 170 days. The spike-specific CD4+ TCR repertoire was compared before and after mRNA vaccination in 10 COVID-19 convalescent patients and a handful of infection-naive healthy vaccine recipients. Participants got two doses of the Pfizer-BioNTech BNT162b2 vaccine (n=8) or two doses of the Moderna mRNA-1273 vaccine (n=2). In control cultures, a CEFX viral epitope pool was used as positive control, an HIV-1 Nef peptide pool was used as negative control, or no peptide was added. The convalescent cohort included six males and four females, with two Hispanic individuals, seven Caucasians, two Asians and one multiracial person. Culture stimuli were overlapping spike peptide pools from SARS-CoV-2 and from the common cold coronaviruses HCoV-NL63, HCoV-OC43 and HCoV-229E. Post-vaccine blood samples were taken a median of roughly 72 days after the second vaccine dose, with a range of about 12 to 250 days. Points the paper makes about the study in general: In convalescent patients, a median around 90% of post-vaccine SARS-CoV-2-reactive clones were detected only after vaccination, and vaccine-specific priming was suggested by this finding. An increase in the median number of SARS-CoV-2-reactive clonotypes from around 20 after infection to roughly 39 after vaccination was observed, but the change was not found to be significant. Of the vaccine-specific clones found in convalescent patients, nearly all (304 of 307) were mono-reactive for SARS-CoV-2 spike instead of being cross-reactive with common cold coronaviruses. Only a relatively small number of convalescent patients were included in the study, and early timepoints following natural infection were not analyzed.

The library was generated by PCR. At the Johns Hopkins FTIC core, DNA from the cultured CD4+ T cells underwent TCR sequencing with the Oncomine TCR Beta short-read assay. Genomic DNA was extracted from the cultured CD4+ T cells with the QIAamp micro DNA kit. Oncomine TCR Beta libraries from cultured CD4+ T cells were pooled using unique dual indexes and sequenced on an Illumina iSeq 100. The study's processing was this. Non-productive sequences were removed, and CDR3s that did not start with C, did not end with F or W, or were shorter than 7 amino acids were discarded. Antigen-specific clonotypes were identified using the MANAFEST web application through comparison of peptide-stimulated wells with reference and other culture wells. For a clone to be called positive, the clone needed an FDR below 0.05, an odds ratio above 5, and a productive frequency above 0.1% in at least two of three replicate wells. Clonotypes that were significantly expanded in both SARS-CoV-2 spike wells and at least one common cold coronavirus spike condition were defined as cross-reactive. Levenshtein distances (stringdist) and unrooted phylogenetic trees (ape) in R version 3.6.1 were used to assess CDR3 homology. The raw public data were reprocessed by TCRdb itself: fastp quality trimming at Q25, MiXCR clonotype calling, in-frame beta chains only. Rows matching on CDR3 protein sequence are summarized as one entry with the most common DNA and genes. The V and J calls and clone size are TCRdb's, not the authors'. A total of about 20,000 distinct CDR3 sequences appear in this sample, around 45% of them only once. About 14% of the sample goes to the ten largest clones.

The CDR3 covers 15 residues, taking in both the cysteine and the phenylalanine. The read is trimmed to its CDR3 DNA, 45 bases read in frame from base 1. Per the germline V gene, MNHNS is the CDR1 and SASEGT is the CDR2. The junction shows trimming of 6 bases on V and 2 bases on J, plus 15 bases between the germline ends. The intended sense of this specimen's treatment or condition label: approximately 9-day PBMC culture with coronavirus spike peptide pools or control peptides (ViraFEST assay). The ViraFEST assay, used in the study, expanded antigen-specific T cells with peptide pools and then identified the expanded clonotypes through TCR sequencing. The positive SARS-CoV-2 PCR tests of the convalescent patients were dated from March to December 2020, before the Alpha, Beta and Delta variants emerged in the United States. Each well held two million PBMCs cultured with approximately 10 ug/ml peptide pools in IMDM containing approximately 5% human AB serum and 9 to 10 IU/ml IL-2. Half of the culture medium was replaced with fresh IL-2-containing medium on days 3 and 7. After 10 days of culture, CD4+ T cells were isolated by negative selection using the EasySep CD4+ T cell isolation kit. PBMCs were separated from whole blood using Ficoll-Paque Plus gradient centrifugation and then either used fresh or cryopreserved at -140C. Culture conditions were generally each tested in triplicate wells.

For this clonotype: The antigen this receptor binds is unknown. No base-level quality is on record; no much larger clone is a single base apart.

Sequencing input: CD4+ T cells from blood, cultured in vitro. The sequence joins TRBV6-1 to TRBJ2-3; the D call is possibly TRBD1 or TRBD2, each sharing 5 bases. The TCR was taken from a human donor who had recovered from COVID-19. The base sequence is TGTGCCAGCAGCCCCGGGGCAGGAACCACAGATACGCAGTATTTT. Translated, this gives CASSPGAGTTDTQYF.